This T cell receptor (beta chain) was identified in a study of early stage breast cancer tumors. In its sample, this clone was seen once. Each sample had two DNA replicates, roughly 0.48 ug blood or approximately 1.5 ug tissue. Measured with immunoSEQ multiplex PCR; TCRdb has only the in-frame clones, and not every one. The sample lists around 10,000 clones; 64% were seen once. V was cut by 0 bases and J by 4 bases, with 10 bases left in between. The CDR3 extends over 14 amino acids. Per the germline V gene, CDR1 is SGHDT and CDR2 is YYEEEE. This rearrangement joins TRBV5-6 to TRBJ1-1, with D possibly TRBD1 on 5 matching bases. What was sequenced was breast tumor tissue. This TCR was recovered from a person aged 55 to 69 with breast cancer. The CDR3 coding sequence is TGTGCCAGCAGCTTGGGACCGGGGGGCACTGAAGCTTTCTTT. Its protein product is CASSLGPGGTEAFF.